In this sample, the clone carrying this TCR beta chain turned up a few times. Its antigen is not known. This sample is part of a study of identical twins. Study conclusions and caveats: The models systematically underestimated how much out-of-frame TCR alpha was shared in monozygotic twins. The study found weaker excess twin sharing in beta out-of-frame sequences.

TCRdb re-analysed the 5' RACE reads in MiXCR, keeping a single row per CDR3 protein. The table records 510,000 or so distinct CDR3 sequences, 15% of them present only once. The CDR3 sequence is 15 residues long. Germline V lookup: CDR1 MGHRA, CDR2 YSYEKL. Trimming stripped 0 bases from V and 7 bases from J, with 10 bases between. The same data also contributed to another study, on yellow fever vaccine responses in identical twins.

The V call is TRBV4-1, the J call TRBJ1-6, with no clear D. Sequenced material: CD4+ T cells sorted from blood. This TCR was recovered from a woman aged 18 to 35 in good health. CDR3 nucleotides: TGCGCCAGCAGCCAAGAACCCGGCGGCAATTCACCCCTCCACTTT. The encoded protein is CASSQEPGGNSPLHF.